A selection of T cell receptor beta chains follows, all from one sample in a study of cytomegalovirus exposure and HLA in healthy donors. TCRdb's copy holds only in-frame clones and misses some; the assay was immunoSEQ multiplex PCR. Among some 40,000 clones listed, approximately 84% were seen once. The sample was PBMCs. These receptors all come from a man aged 50 to 59 in good health and CMV-seronegative. Each CDR3 is given with its conserved first and last residue. A D gene is named only where the DNA matches it firmly. Only part of the rows carry a size: once, few, many, or a class if the clone is expanded.

clone_size: once
cdr3_length: 12
j_call: TRBJ1-1
d_call: -
v_call: TRBV7-9
cdr3_nt: TGTTCCAGCAGCTTAGGAGTCACTGAAGCTTTCTTT
cdr3_aa: CSSSLGVTEAFF

clone_size: -
cdr3_length: 15
j_call: TRBJ2-5
d_call: TRBD1
v_call: TRBV7-7
cdr3_nt: TGTGCTAGCAGCTTAGTGGGGCAGGGGGTCGAGACCCAGTACTTC
cdr3_aa: CASSLVGQGVETQYF

clone_size: few
cdr3_length: 17
j_call: TRBJ1-6
d_call: -
v_call: TRBV7-8
cdr3_nt: TGTGCCAGCAGCTTAAGGGGCAGGAGCTCCTATAATTCACCCCTCCACTTT
cdr3_aa: CASSLRGRSSYNSPLHF

clone_size: -
cdr3_length: 21
j_call: TRBJ2-2
d_call: TRBD2
v_call: TRBV4-3
cdr3_nt: TGCGCCAGCAGCCAAGGGGTAAGCTTTGGACTAGCGGAAAGGAACACCGGGGAGCTGTTTTTT
cdr3_aa: CASSQGVSFGLAERNTGELFF

clone_size: once
cdr3_length: 14
j_call: TRBJ1-3
d_call: -
v_call: TRBV7-2
cdr3_nt: TGTGCCAGCAGCTTAGGGGGGCCTGGAAACACCATATATTTT
cdr3_aa: CASSLGGPGNTIYF

clone_size: -
cdr3_length: 15
j_call: TRBJ1-2
d_call: TRBD1
v_call: TRBV19
cdr3_nt: TGTGCCAGTAGTAGGGGAAGACAGGGGCCCTATGGCTACACCTTC
cdr3_aa: CASSRGRQGPYGYTF

clone_size: -
cdr3_length: 12
j_call: TRBJ1-2
d_call: -
v_call: TRBV7-9
cdr3_nt: TGTGCCAGCAGCTTTACAGGGCTTGGCTACACCTTC
cdr3_aa: CASSFTGLGYTF

clone_size: -
cdr3_length: 14
j_call: TRBJ1-2
d_call: TRBD1
v_call: TRBV6-5
cdr3_nt: TGTGCCAGCAGTGGGACAGGGAGGAACCAGGGCTACACCTTC
cdr3_aa: CASSGTGRNQGYTF

clone_size: once
cdr3_length: 13
j_call: TRBJ2-7
d_call: -
v_call: TRBV2
cdr3_nt: TGTGCCAGCAGTGGGGCGGGGCGCTACGAGCAGTACTTC
cdr3_aa: CASSGAGRYEQYF

clone_size: few
cdr3_length: 15
j_call: TRBJ1-5
d_call: -
v_call: TRBV19
cdr3_nt: TGTGCCAGTAGTTCCCCGGGGGTGAGAAATCAGCCCCAGCATTTT
cdr3_aa: CASSSPGVRNQPQHF

clone_size: -
cdr3_length: 15
j_call: TRBJ2-7
d_call: TRBD1
v_call: TRBV4-1
cdr3_nt: TGCGCCAGCAGCCTCGCATACGACAGGGGATACGAGCAGTACTTC
cdr3_aa: CASSLAYDRGYEQYF

clone_size: -
cdr3_length: 16
j_call: TRBJ1-1
d_call: TRBD1
v_call: TRBV30
cdr3_nt: TGTGCCTGGAGGAATGCCAGGGGGGATTTCAACACTGAAGCTTTCTTT
cdr3_aa: CAWRNARGDFNTEAFF

clone_size: -
cdr3_length: 16
j_call: TRBJ2-2
d_call: TRBD2
v_call: TRBV7-2
cdr3_nt: TGTGCCAGCAGCTTAGCGGTGCTAGCGGGAGCCGGGGAGCTGTTTTTT
cdr3_aa: CASSLAVLAGAGELFF

clone_size: -
cdr3_length: 17
j_call: TRBJ1-2
d_call: TRBD1
v_call: TRBV6-1
cdr3_nt: TGTGCCAGCAGTGAAGGTTCCGGGACAGGTTTGTCCCATGGCTACACCTTC
cdr3_aa: CASSEGSGTGLSHGYTF